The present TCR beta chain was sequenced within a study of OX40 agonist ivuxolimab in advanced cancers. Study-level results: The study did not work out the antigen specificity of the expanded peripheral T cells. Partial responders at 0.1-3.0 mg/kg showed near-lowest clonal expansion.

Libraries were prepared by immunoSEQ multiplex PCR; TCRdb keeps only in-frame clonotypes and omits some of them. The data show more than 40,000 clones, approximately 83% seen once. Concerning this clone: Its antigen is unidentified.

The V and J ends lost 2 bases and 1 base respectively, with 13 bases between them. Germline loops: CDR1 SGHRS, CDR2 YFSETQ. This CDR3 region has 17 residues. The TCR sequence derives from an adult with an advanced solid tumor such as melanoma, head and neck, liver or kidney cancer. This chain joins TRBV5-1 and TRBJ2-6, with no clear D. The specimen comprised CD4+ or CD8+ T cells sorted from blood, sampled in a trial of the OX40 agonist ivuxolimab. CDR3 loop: CASSLRLGDSGANVLTF. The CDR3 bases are TGCGCCAGCAGCTTACGACTTGGAGATTCTGGGGCCAACGTCCTGACTTTC. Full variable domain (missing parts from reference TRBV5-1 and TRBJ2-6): KAGVTQTPRYLIKTRGQQVTLSCSPISGHRSVSWYQQTPGQGLQFLFEYFSETQRNKGNFPGRFSGRQFSNSRSEMNVSTLELGDSALYLCASSLRLGDSGANVLTFGAGSRLTVL.